The present T cell receptor beta chain was sequenced within a study of beta chain features in type 1 diabetes listed by TCRdb under 2018. Broadly, across the study: Mean age, gender distribution, total cell number and subset yield did not differ between patients and healthy donors. A total of roughly 110 million sorted cells were examined across all samples, and the number of cells per subset was strongly correlated with RNA yield. In the study, recently diagnosed type 1 diabetes patients and matched healthy donors were compared on the TCRB repertoires of their sorted circulating CD4+ T cell subsets. Regulatory and stem cell-like memory subsets were obtained from only 8 patients and about 8 healthy donors, while naive and central memory subsets were obtained from all 28 donors. Study-level results and caveats: Naive, central memory and regulatory TCRB repertoires appeared more similar among patients than among healthy donors. Fewer insertions and more nucleotide deletions at VDJ recombination sites were observed in patients with type 1 diabetes, implying thymic rearrangement abnormalities. Type 1 diabetes patients showed a moderate but significant shortening of TCRB CDR3 length in all four CD4+ subsets. HLA sub-analyses involved small numbers of individuals, so any influence of HLA type on TCRB rearrangement remained unresolved. PCR might favor shorter templates, but patient and control samples were amplified and corrected together, so any skew would affect both groups equally. Because cDNA was sequenced instead of genomic DNA, activated cells with high expression could be over-represented, although the groups did not differ in activation or CD3 levels.

The entire amount of isolated RNA was reverse transcribed using the High Capacity cDNA Reverse Transcription Kit, so the sequenced TCRB transcripts were expressed ones. Deep immunoSEQ sequencing was applied to naive, central memory and regulatory T cell samples, giving an average of roughly 3.5 million total reads per sample. Sorted cells were lysed in RLT buffer, and RNA was extracted using DNase-treated RNeasy Micro or Mini kits according to cell number. Each cell subset was processed separately to prevent cross-contamination, with patient and healthy donor samples processed together. The immunoSEQ multiplex PCR was used to amplify TCRB sequences from cDNA, yielding 87-bp fragments that span the CDR3 region. Sequencing of the amplicons was done on the Illumina HiSeq platform. The paper's data handling went like this. PCR bias was corrected computationally using synthetic template baselines, and reads within Hamming distance 2 were collapsed, with unmergeable singletons discarded. Reads were aligned against IMGT to assign V, D and J genes, CDR3 length and insertions or deletions at six rearrangement sites. Clonotype counts were normalized to sorted cell number within each subset before computing true diversity and Gini coefficients with the tcR R package. The overlap coefficient, calculated on TCRB nucleotide sequences, was used to measure repertoire sharing. The immuneACCESS repertoire file appears here via TCRdb, limited to in-frame rearrangements. These files lack a portion of the clones; in checked studies, under half of the deficit traces to unresolved V genes, and the cause of the others is not known. V and J calls and clone size come straight from that table; D and trimming were deduced from the DNA. This sample holds more than 300,000 clones; less than 10% were observed only once. The ten largest clonotypes hold 0.44% of the sample.

This clone was seen more than once but under ten times. This clone's antigen is unknown. No quality values exist for individual bases; no much larger clone is one base distant. The CDR3 sequence holds 18 residues, the cysteine and phenylalanine included. The read is trimmed to its CDR3 DNA, 54 bases read in frame from base 1. Trimming at the junction amounts to 2 bases on V and 0 bases on J, and the germline ends lie 15 bases apart. CDR1 SGHRS and CDR2 YFSETQ were looked up in the germline V gene. Each donor gave one peripheral blood draw, averaging around 120 mL, which was collected into heparinised tubes. Naive, central memory, regulatory and stem cell-like memory CD4+ T cells were sorted on a BD FACSAria II using a panel including CD45RO, CCR7, CD25, CD127, CD95 and CD27. A purity above 95% was achieved for all sorted populations. PBMCs were isolated immediately by Lymphoprep density gradient centrifugation and stained directly without culture. So that batch effects would be minimized, each experiment stained and sorted samples in pairs, pairing one healthy donor with one patient.

Sequencing was done on a sample of central memory CD4+ T cells from blood. The chain couples TRBV5-1 to TRBJ2-6; the D element could tentatively be TRBD1 or TRBD2, as 5 bases agree for each. This TCR was recovered from a young woman in good health. The nucleotide sequence reads as follows: TGCGCCAGCAGCTTTTCAACCGTAGGGACCTCTGGGGCCAACGTCCTGACTTTC. The resulting protein is CASSFSTVGTSGANVLTF.